These T cell receptor beta chains were read from a single sample in a study of OX40 agonist ivuxolimab in advanced cancers. Profiled with immunoSEQ multiplex PCR; TCRdb holds only in-frame clones, not every one. The data hold about 58,000 clones, with about 79% observed a single time. Sample: CD4+ or CD8+ T cells sorted from blood, taken in a trial of the OX40 agonist ivuxolimab. These receptors all stem from an adult with an advanced solid tumor such as melanoma, head and neck, liver or kidney cancer. Both conserved end residues are part of each CDR3. D genes are given only for firm matches. The size of a clone is reported for some rows only, either as once, few or many, or as a class for expanded clones.

j_call | clone_size | v_call | d_call | cdr3_nt | cdr3_aa
TRBJ1-2 | NA | TRBV7-8 | TRBD1 | TGTGCCAGCAGCTTAGACCGGACAGGGAGCACCTTC | CASSLDRTGSTF
TRBJ1-1 | NA | TRBV10-3 | NA | TGTGCCATCAAGGCCCCGAACGCTGAAGCTTTCTTT | CAIKAPNAEAFF
TRBJ2-7 | NA | TRBV6-1 | TRBD1 | TGTGCCAGCAGCGCCCTAGGGCAGGGGGACTACGAGCAGTACTTC | CASSALGQGDYEQYF
TRBJ2-2 | NA | TRBV6-6 | NA | TGTGCCAGCAGTTACCAGGACACCGGGGAGCTGTTTTTT | CASSYQDTGELFF
TRBJ2-7 | NA | TRBV15 | TRBD2 | TGTGCCACCAGCCGCACGACTAGCGGCTCCTACGAGCAGTACTTC | CATSRTTSGSYEQYF
TRBJ2-7 | few | TRBV6-1 | NA | TGTGCCAGCAGTGTGGGTTACGAGCAGTACTTC | CASSVGYEQYF
TRBJ2-7 | NA | TRBV6-1 | TRBD2 | TGTGCCAGCAGAGGAGAGCGGGGAGCGGGCGAGCAGTACTTC | CASRGERGAGEQYF
TRBJ2-2 | NA | TRBV7-9 | NA | TGTGCCAGCAGCTCCCTCCCCGGGGGCGACTCCGGGGAGCTGTTTTTT | CASSSLPGGDSGELFF
TRBJ1-2 | NA | TRBV2 | NA | TGTGCCAGCAGTGAAAGGGGGATTAACTATGGCTACACCTTC | CASSERGINYGYTF
TRBJ2-5 | NA | TRBV7-2 | TRBD1 | TGTGCCAGCAGCTTTGACAGGGGGTACCAAGAGACCCAGTACTTC | CASSFDRGYQETQYF
TRBJ1-6 | NA | TRBV19 | NA | TGTGCCAGTAGTATATCACCGACGGAGTATAATTCACCCCTCCACTTT | CASSISPTEYNSPLHF
TRBJ2-1 | NA | TRBV18 | TRBD1 | TGTGCCAGCCTGGGACAGGGTGACGTGCAGTTCTTC | CASLGQGDVQFF
TRBJ2-7 | NA | TRBV7-8 | NA | TGTGCCAGCAGCCATTTCCGTGGTAACGAGCAGTACTTC | CASSHFRGNEQYF